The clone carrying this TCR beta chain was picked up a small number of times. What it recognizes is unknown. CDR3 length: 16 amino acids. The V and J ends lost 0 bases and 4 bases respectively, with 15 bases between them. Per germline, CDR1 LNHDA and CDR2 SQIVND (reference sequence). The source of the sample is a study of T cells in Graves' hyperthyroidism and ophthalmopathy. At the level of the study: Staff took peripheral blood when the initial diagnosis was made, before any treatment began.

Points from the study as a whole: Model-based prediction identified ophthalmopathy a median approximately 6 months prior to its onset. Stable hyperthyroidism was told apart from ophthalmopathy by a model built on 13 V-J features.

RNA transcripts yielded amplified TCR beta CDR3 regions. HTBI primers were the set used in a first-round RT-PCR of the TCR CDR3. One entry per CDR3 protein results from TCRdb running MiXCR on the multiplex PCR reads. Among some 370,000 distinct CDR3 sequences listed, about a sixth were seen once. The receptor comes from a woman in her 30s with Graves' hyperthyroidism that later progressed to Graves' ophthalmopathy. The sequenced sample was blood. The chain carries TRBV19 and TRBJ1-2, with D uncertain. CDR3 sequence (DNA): TGTGCCAGTAGTATAGATACTCTGACACTGAGCTATGGCTACACCTTC. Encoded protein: CASSIDTLTLSYGYTF.